Below are 4 T cell receptor beta chains sequenced from a single sample in a study of blood T cell repertoires in COVID-19. Profiling relied on immunoSEQ multiplex PCR, and the TCRdb table lists in-frame clones only, not all of them. Of roughly 120,000 clones listed, around 90% were seen once; the top ten hold 3.8%. The sample taken for sequencing was peripheral blood. These receptors all stem from an older woman with COVID-19, enrolled during active disease.

The chain joins TRBV15 to TRBJ2-5; D not resolved. The CDR3 is 13 residues long. The V end lost 0 bases, the J end lost 3 bases, and 5 bases lay between the germline ends. Germline V gene sequence: CDR1 LNHNV, CDR2 YYDKDF (reference sequence). CDR3 bases: TGTGCCACCAGCAGAGATCCTAAAGAGACCCAGTACTTC. Amino acids: CATSRDPKETQYF.

V usage is TRBV4-3 and J usage is TRBJ2-3; TRBD2 aligns across 12 bases. The trim removed 3 bases at V and 4 bases at J, leaving 5 bases unmatched. The CDR3 totals 16 residues. Germline V gene sequence: CDR1 LGHNA, CDR2 YSLEER. The CDR3 nucleotides are TGCGCCAGCAGCCAGAGACTAGCGGGGGCCCCAGATACGCAGTATTTT. Protein: CASSQRLAGAPDTQYF.

This rearrangement joins TRBV5-1 to TRBJ2-7; tentative D call: TRBD1 (6 bases). This CDR3 contains 15 residues. The V gene lost 4 bases and the J gene lost 3 bases, with 17 bases spanning the gap. Germline CDR1 reads SGHRS; CDR2 reads YFSETQ. The CDR3 sequence is CASSLYYGDNYEQYF. As DNA, the CDR3 is TGCGCCAGCAGCCTCTATTATGGGGACAACTACGAGCAGTACTTC.

This clone was counted a few times. The V call is TRBV27, the J call TRBJ1-5; D is unresolved. The CDR3 totals 15 residues. The germline V and J ends were trimmed by 5 bases and 3 bases, with 14 bases remaining between them. Germline lookup yields CDR1 MNHEY and CDR2 SMNVEV (reference sequence). The CDR3 sequence is CASSRWEDVNQPQHF. CDR3 DNA: TGTGCCAGCAGTCGATGGGAGGACGTCAATCAGCCCCAGCATTTT.